This TCR beta chain was identified during a study of blood T cells in healthy people across ages. Overall study results and limits: More naive CD4+ cells and higher diversity were found in long-lived than in aged donors.

Germline V lookup: CDR1 SGHDN, CDR2 FVKESK. CDR3 length equals 12 residues. A sample-barcoded 5' primer and a J-beta primer mix were used in a second PCR of about 7 to 12 cycles. Tagging of each cDNA molecule was performed by a template-switch adaptor with 12 random nucleotides. TCRdb re-analysed the 5' RACE reads in MiXCR, keeping a single row per CDR3 protein. The profile shows about 1.4 million distinct CDR3 sequences, around 59% of them singletons. Donors ranged from roughly 6 to 90 years old and were healthy Caucasians in Russia. Donors gave around 9.8 milliliters of peripheral blood apiece. Of note for this clonotype: Its antigen is unidentified.

The TCR sequence derives from a man younger than 35 in good health. The V gene is TRBV14, the J gene TRBJ2-5; D is ambiguous. The last part of the DNA fits TRBJ2-7 better; the J call may be wrong. The sample comprised blood. CDR3 residues: CASSPDGPEQYF. As DNA, the CDR3 is TGTGCCAGCAGTCCGGACGGACCCGAGCAGTACTTC.